Listed below are T cell receptor beta chains from one sample, sequenced in a study of CD8 T cells in Susac syndrome. TCRdb re-called the immunoSEQ multiplex PCR reads through MiXCR, storing one row per CDR3 protein. This table has 75,000 to 80,000 distinct CDR3 sequences, roughly 94% appearing once. Sequencing input: CD8+ T cells from PBMCs. The receptors here all came from a human donor with Susac syndrome. Both conserved end residues are part of each CDR3. A D gene is named only where the DNA matches it firmly. Clone size is shown for a subset of rows, as once, few, many or a class of expanded clone.

clone size	V gene	J gene	D gene	CDR3 protein	CDR3 DNA
-	TRBV30	TRBJ1-2	-	CAWSVRSLSYGYTF	TGTGCCTGGAGTGTACGATCACTGTCCTATGGCTACACCTTC
-	TRBV7-9	TRBJ2-7	-	CASSSQGNWYEQYF	TGTGCCAGCAGCTCACAGGGAAATTGGTACGAGCAGTACTTC
-	TRBV9	TRBJ1-1	-	CASSAPPSDEAFF	TGTGCCAGCAGCGCCCCTCCTAGCGATGAAGCTTTCTTT
once	TRBV6-2/TRBV6-3	TRBJ1-5	-	CASGIWSNQPQHF	TGTGCCAGCGGAATTTGGAGCAATCAGCCCCAGCATTTT
-	TRBV2	TRBJ1-5	-	CASGEAGPQHF	TGTGCCAGCGGCGAGGCGGGGCCCCAGCATTTT
-	TRBV20-1	TRBJ1-2	-	CSARDLGGANYGYTF	TGCAGTGCTAGAGATCTAGGGGGAGCTAACTATGGCTACACCTTC
-	TRBV7-9	TRBJ2-7	-	CASSLGRGRSYEQYF	TGTGCCAGCAGCTTAGGGCGGGGGCGCTCCTACGAGCAGTACTTC
-	TRBV19	TRBJ1-1	-	CASRGSVEAFF	TGTGCCAGTAGAGGGTCGGTAGAGGCTTTCTTT
-	TRBV6-5	TRBJ1-6	-	CASSSRRDYNSPLHF	TGTGCCAGCAGTTCCCGCCGGGACTATAATTCACCCCTCCACTTT
-	TRBV10-3	TRBJ2-5	-	CAISTGRGLEGEQYF	TGTGCCATCAGCACGGGGCGGGGGCTAGAAGGTGAGCAGTACTTC
once	TRBV27	TRBJ1-2	-	CASSLKVGYYGYTF	TGTGCCAGCAGTTTAAAGGTCGGATACTATGGCTACACCTTC
-	TRBV4-1	TRBJ2-1	-	CASSQREGAYNEQFF	TGCGCCAGCAGCCAACGCGAGGGGGCCTACAATGAGCAGTTCTTC
once	TRBV3-1	TRBJ1-6	-	CASSQDRSRPASPLHF	TGTGCCAGCAGCCAAGATAGGAGTAGGCCCGCATCACCCCTCCACTTT
-	TRBV4-3	TRBJ1-5	-	CASSQEHYSNQPQHF	TGCGCCAGCAGCCAAGAACATTATAGCAATCAGCCCCAGCATTTT
-	TRBV6-2/TRBV6-3	TRBJ2-7	-	CASSSDSPEQYF	TGTGCCAGCAGTTCTGACAGTCCCGAGCAGTACTTC
-	TRBV5-1	TRBJ2-3	TRBD2	CASSLDSGGTTDTQYF	TGCGCCAGCAGCTTGGATAGCGGGGGGACCACAGATACGCAGTATTTT
-	TRBV4-1	TRBJ2-2	-	CASSQGWGGHSGELFF	TGCGCCAGCAGCCAAGGATGGGGGGGGCACTCCGGGGAGCTGTTTTTT
once	TRBV6-1	TRBJ1-3	-	CASSGPGSSGNTIYF	TGTGCCAGCAGTGGACCGGGGAGCTCTGGAAACACCATATATTTT
-	TRBV20-1	TRBJ1-2	-	CSARDEGNYGYTF	TGCAGTGCTAGAGATGAGGGTAACTATGGCTACACCTTC
-	TRBV20-1	TRBJ2-4	TRBD1	CSASPGTGVAKNIQYF	TGCAGTGCTAGCCCCGGGACAGGGGTAGCCAAAAACATTCAGTACTTC
-	TRBV27	TRBJ2-7	TRBD2	CASSAGLAGTYEQYF	TGTGCCAGCAGTGCGGGACTAGCGGGGACCTACGAGCAGTACTTC
-	TRBV19	TRBJ2-3	-	CASSGVRGDTQYF	TGTGCCAGTAGTGGCGTCAGGGGAGATACGCAGTATTTT
-	TRBV20-1	TRBJ2-2	-	CSARGGGRTAGRTGGELFF	TGCAGTGCTAGAGGGGGCGGTAGGACCGCGGGACGAACTGGAGGGGAGCTGTTTTTT
-	TRBV9	TRBJ2-2	-	CASSVSRSLGSTGELFF	TGTGCCAGCAGCGTTTCACGTAGTCTGGGCTCAACCGGGGAGCTGTTTTTT
-	TRBV20-1	TRBJ1-2	-	CSARDKDNYGYTF	TGCAGTGCTAGAGATAAGGATAACTATGGCTACACCTTC
-	TRBV30	TRBJ2-7	-	CTWSVSLYYEQYF	TGTACCTGGAGTGTATCGTTGTACTACGAGCAGTACTTC
-	TRBV10-3	TRBJ1-1	-	CAISESIPDNTEAFF	TGTGCCATCAGTGAGTCGATACCGGATAACACTGAAGCTTTCTTT
-	TRBV20-1	TRBJ2-7	-	CSARTGFYEQYF	TGCAGTGCTAGAACAGGGTTCTACGAGCAGTACTTC
once	TRBV7-9	TRBJ1-5	-	CASSLDWGQPQHF	TGTGCCAGCAGCTTAGATTGGGGTCAGCCCCAGCATTTT
-	TRBV6-2/TRBV6-3	TRBJ1-1	-	CASSYSGGNTEAFF	TGTGCCAGCAGTTACTCTGGCGGGAACACTGAAGCTTTCTTT
-	TRBV7-2	TRBJ1-2	TRBD1	CASSLDRIYGYTF	TGTGCCAGCAGCTTGGACAGGATATATGGCTACACCTTC
-	TRBV2	TRBJ2-1	-	CASRPRVSVSSYNEQFF	TGTGCCAGCAGACCCCGGGTTTCCGTTTCCTCCTACAATGAGCAGTTCTTC
-	TRBV12-3/TRBV12-4	TRBJ2-1	-	CASSFLADYNEQFF	TGTGCCAGCAGTTTCCTCGCCGATTACAATGAGCAGTTCTTC
-	TRBV20-1	TRBJ2-1	TRBD1	CSAIRQGPHNEQFF	TGCAGTGCTATCCGACAGGGGCCTCACAATGAGCAGTTCTTC
-	TRBV7-9	TRBJ2-3	-	CASSPLAGSSTDTQYF	TGTGCCAGCAGCCCCCTAGCCGGTAGTTCCACAGATACGCAGTATTTT
once	TRBV9	TRBJ2-1	-	CASSFSGEQFF	TGTGCCAGCAGCTTTAGTGGTGAGCAGTTCTTC
-	TRBV6-1	TRBJ1-5	-	CAVGQSNQPQHF	TGTGCCGTCGGACAGAGCAATCAGCCCCAGCATTTT
-	TRBV20-1	TRBJ2-1	-	CSAPGAHPGNEQFF	TGCAGTGCCCCGGGGGCCCACCCGGGGAATGAGCAGTTCTTC
-	TRBV5-6	TRBJ1-3	-	CASSGHARNTIYF	TGTGCCAGCAGCGGACATGCAAGAAACACCATATATTTT
once	TRBV7-8	TRBJ1-5	-	CASSLARGAYNQPQHF	TGTGCCAGCAGCTTAGCGCGGGGGGCCTACAATCAGCCCCAGCATTTT
-	TRBV7-9	TRBJ1-1	-	CASSNRINTEAFF	TGTGCCAGCAGCAACAGGATAAACACTGAAGCTTTCTTT
few	TRBV12-3/TRBV12-4	TRBJ2-7	-	CASSLTAYEQYF	TGTGCCAGCAGTCTAACCGCCTACGAGCAGTACTTC
-	TRBV20-1	TRBJ2-7	TRBD1	CSATLTGGAYEQYF	TGCAGTGCCACCCTGACAGGGGGAGCCTACGAGCAGTACTTC
-	TRBV14	TRBJ1-2	-	CASSQEWVGEDGYTF	TGTGCCAGCAGCCAAGAGTGGGTCGGGGAAGACGGCTACACCTTC
few	TRBV9	TRBJ2-1	-	CASSVASNEQFF	TGTGCCAGCAGCGTAGCGAGTAATGAGCAGTTCTTC
-	TRBV27	TRBJ2-3	TRBD1	CASSPWTGLTDTQYF	TGTGCCAGCAGTCCGTGGACAGGACTCACAGATACGCAGTATTTT
-	TRBV9	TRBJ1-6	-	CASSVEEGTRSPLHF	TGTGCCAGCAGCGTAGAAGAGGGGACGCGGTCACCCCTCCACTTT
-	TRBV7-9	TRBJ2-1	TRBD2	CASSRPGTSEQFF	TGTGCCAGCAGCCGACCTGGGACTAGCGAGCAGTTCTTC
-	TRBV23-1	TRBJ2-3	TRBD2	CASSQGGEATDTQYF	TGCGCCAGCAGTCAGGGAGGGGAGGCCACAGATACGCAGTATTTT
-	TRBV5-1	TRBJ1-1	-	CASSFSDTEAFF	TGCGCCAGCAGCTTTAGTGACACTGAAGCTTTCTTT
-	TRBV10-2	TRBJ2-7	-	CASSEYTAYEQYF	TGCGCCAGCAGTGAGTATACAGCATACGAGCAGTACTTC
-	TRBV12-3/TRBV12-4	TRBJ2-5	-	CASSFGSRQETQYF	TGTGCCAGCAGTTTTGGATCCCGCCAAGAGACCCAGTACTTC
-	TRBV9	TRBJ2-7	TRBD2	CASSAGPILAGRDYEQYF	TGTGCCAGCAGCGCAGGACCGATACTAGCGGGGAGGGATTACGAGCAGTACTTC